Shown below are 16 T cell receptor beta chains from a single sample sequenced in a study of cytotoxic CD8 clonotypes in ibrutinib-treated CLL. Profiled with immunoSEQ multiplex PCR; TCRdb holds only in-frame clones, not every one. The sample holds around 15,000 clones, approximately 71% seen once. Sample: PBMCs, taken before ibrutinib treatment. The receptors stem from a human donor with chronic lymphocytic leukemia.

The V and J genes are TRBV6-1 and TRBJ1-2, with D perhaps matching TRBD1 (5 bases). The V gene lost 2 bases and the J gene lost 4 bases, with 14 bases spanning the gap. CDR1 is MNHNS, CDR2 SASEGT, per germline. This CDR3 comprises 15 residues. CDR3 sequence (DNA): TGTGCCAGCAGTGAAACGACAGCCGGACCCTATGGCTACACCTTC. It translates to CASSETTAGPYGYTF.

The CDR3 sequence is CASSLGTSGGADEQFF. CDR3 DNA sequence: TGTGCCAGCAGTCTGGGGACTAGCGGGGGGGCGGATGAGCAGTTCTTC. V usage is TRBV27 and J usage is TRBJ2-1; TRBD2 matches at 16 bases. V lost 5 bases to trimming and J lost 8 bases; unmatched junction nucleotides: 6. The CDR3 loop spans 16 amino acids. Germline values: CDR1 MNHEY, CDR2 SMNVEV (reference sequence).

This rearrangement joins TRBV6-4 to TRBJ2-1; D call uncertain. V lost 4 bases to trimming and J lost 5 bases, with 12 bases between them. The CDR3 runs 14 residues. CDR1 and CDR2 (germline): MRHNA, SNTAGT. In DNA, the CDR3 is TGTGCCAGCAGTGTAACGGATCGAAACAATGAGCAGTTCTTC. It translates to CASSVTDRNNEQFF.

The CDR3 DNA reads TGTGCCAGCAGTGAACAGGGGGGCTCTGGAAACACCATATATTTT. It yields the protein CASSEQGGSGNTIYF. V and J are TRBV28 and TRBJ1-3; 8 bases are a match to TRBD1. CDR3 size: 15 residues. The germline V gene encodes CDR1 MDHEN and CDR2 SYDVKM. The J segment lost 0 bases and the V segment lost 5 bases, leaving 3 bases of the junction unmatched.

V is TRBV9 and J is TRBJ1-3, with D possibly TRBD1 on 6 matching bases. This CDR3 is built from 17 residues. V gave up 4 bases and J gave up 0 bases, with 17 bases separating them. Germline V lookup: CDR1 SGDLS, CDR2 YYNGEE. In nucleotides, the CDR3 is TGTGCCAGCAGCCTAAGGACAGTAACAAGCTCTGGAAACACCATATATTTT. The encoded protein is CASSLRTVTSSGNTIYF.

V is TRBV10-3 and J is TRBJ2-3; D is undetermined. The V end was cut by 0 bases, the J end by 6 bases, with 13 bases between. CDR3 size: 15 residues. Germline V gene lookup returns CDR1 ENHRY and CDR2 SYGVKD. For the CDR3, the DNA is TGTGCCATCAGTGAGTCGTTGGTCCAATCGGATACGCAGTATTTT. Encoded protein: CAISESLVQSDTQYF.

In this sample, this clone is medium-sized. This chain links TRBV5-1 with TRBJ1-1, with D perhaps TRBD1 (5 bases). Per the germline V gene, CDR1 is SGHRS and CDR2 is YFSETQ. V was clipped by 3 bases and J by 3 bases, with 12 bases between them. The CDR3 totals 14 residues. CDR3 DNA sequence: TGCGCCAGCAGCTCGGGGCAGAAAGACACTGAAGCTTTCTTT. Protein product: CASSSGQKDTEAFF.

This clone was recorded once. V is TRBV11-2 and J is TRBJ2-7; D uncertain. Trimming took 3 bases from V and 3 from J, leaving 3 bases between them. This CDR3 contains 11 residues. Germline V lookup: CDR1 SGHAT, CDR2 FQNNGV. CDR3 coding DNA: TGTGCCAGCAGCTTTTTCTACGAGCAGTACTTC. As protein: CASSFFYEQYF.

This sequence joins TRBV11-3 and TRBJ2-7, with 7 nucleotides matching TRBD2. Germline-derived CDR1 and CDR2 are SGHNT and YENEEA. V lost 3 bases, J lost 9 bases, and 14 bases stayed unmatched. The CDR3 contains 15 residues. CDR3 protein: CASSLGGTPLLAQYF. The CDR3 DNA is TGTGCCAGCAGCTTGGGAGGGACGCCCTTATTGGCGCAGTACTTC.

V gene TRBV5-6 combines with J gene TRBJ1-1; a possible D gene is TRBD1 (6 bases). V gave up 0 bases and J gave up 6 bases, with 18 bases separating them. CDR1 and CDR2 (germline): SGHDT, YYEEEE. There are 16 residues in the CDR3. CDR3 amino acids: CASSLVGVGGRAEAFF. CDR3 nucleotide sequence: TGTGCCAGCAGCTTGGTGGGAGTTGGGGGGCGCGCTGAAGCTTTCTTT.

The chain is built from TRBV23-1 and TRBJ2-7; D unclear. TRBV23-1 is recorded as an ORF, its role being uncertain. CDR3 length equals 15 residues. V gave up 0 bases and J gave up 3 bases, with 12 bases separating them. The CDR3 protein is CASSQSKRTFYEQYF. DNA of the CDR3: TGCGCCAGCAGTCAATCTAAACGGACGTTCTACGAGCAGTACTTC.

A single count supports this clone. This chain links TRBV7-6 with TRBJ2-3, with 10 positions matching TRBD2. Germline loops: CDR1 SGHVS, CDR2 FNYEAQ. V was clipped by 1 base and J by 3 bases; unmatched bases: 4. This CDR3 has 16 residues. The CDR3 is CASSLGAGGPTDTQYF. The CDR3 nucleotides are TGTGCCAGCAGCTTAGGAGCGGGGGGGCCTACAGATACGCAGTATTTT.

The chain recombines TRBV4-1 with TRBJ1-1; D is unclear. The germline CDR1 and CDR2 sequences are MGHRA and YSYEKL. V gave up 0 bases and J gave up 5 bases, with 10 bases separating them. The CDR3 runs to 14 residues. This chain's CDR3 is CASSQDEIGTEAFF. The CDR3 region has the DNA TGCGCCAGCAGCCAAGATGAGATCGGAACTGAAGCTTTCTTT.

This chain connects TRBV2 to TRBJ1-6; 9 nucleotides agree with TRBD1. From germline, CDR1 is SNHLY and CDR2 FYNNEI. This CDR3 has 12 residues. CDR3 loop: CLQGQGVKPLHF. CDR3 sequence (DNA): TGTCTGCAGGGACAGGGAGTCAAGCCCCTCCACTTT. The full variable domain, with the rest looked up from reference TRBV2 and TRBJ1-6, is EPEVTQTPSHQVTQMGQEVILRCVPISNHLYFYWYRQILGQKVEFLVSFYNNEISEKSEIFDDQFSVERPDGSNFTLKIRSTKLEDSAMYFCLQGQGVKPLHFGNGTRLTVT.

The V gene is TRBV7-9, the J gene TRBJ2-4, with 7 bases fitting TRBD1. The CDR3 has 17 residues. Germline assignment: CDR1 SEHNR and CDR2 FQNEAQ (reference sequence). With V trimmed by 1 base and J by 0 bases, 6 bases remained unmatched. The CDR3 sequence is CASSLGTGLLAKNIQYF. As DNA, the CDR3 is TGTGCCAGCAGCTTAGGGACAGGACTTCTAGCCAAAAACATTCAGTACTTC.

V and J are TRBV6-5 and TRBJ1-1; no firm D call. Germline CDR1 and CDR2: MNHEY and SVGAGI. V was cut by 10 bases and J by 1 base, with 10 bases left in between. The CDR3 sequence is 12 residues long. Here the CDR3 reads CATLRENTEAFF. Here the CDR3 DNA reads TGTGCCACCCTTCGGGAGAACACTGAAGCTTTCTTT.